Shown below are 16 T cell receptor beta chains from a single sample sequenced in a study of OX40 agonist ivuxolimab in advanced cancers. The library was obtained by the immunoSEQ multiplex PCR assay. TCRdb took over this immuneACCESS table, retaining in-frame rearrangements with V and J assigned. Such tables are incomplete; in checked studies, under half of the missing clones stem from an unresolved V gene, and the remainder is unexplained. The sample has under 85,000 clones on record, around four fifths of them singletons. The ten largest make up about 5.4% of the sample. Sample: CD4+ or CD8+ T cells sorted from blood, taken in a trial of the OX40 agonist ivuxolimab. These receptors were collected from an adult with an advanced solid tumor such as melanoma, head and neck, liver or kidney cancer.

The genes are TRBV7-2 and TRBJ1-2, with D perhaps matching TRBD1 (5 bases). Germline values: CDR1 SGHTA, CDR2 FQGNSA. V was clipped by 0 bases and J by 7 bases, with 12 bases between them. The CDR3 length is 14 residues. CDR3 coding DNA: TGTGCCAGCAGCTTAGCGAAGAGGGGCTCTGGCTACACCTTC. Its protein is CASSLAKRGSGYTF.

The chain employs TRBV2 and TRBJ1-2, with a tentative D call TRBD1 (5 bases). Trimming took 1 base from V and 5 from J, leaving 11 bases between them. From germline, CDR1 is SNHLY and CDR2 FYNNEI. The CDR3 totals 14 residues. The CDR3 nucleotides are TGTGCCAGCAGTGAAGGGGGCCAACTTTATGGCTACACCTTC. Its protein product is CASSEGGQLYGYTF.

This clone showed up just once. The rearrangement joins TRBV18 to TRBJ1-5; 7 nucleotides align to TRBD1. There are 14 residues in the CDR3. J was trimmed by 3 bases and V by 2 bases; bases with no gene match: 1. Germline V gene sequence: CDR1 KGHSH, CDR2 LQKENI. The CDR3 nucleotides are TGTGCCAGCTCACCAGGACAGGACAATCAGCCCCAGCATTTT. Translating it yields CASSPGQDNQPQHF.

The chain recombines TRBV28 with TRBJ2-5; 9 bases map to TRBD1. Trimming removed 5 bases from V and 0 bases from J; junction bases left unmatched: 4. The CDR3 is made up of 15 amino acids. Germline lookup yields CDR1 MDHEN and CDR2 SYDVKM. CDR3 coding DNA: TGTGCCAGCAGTGCCGGGACAGGGAACCAAGAGACCCAGTACTTC. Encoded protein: CASSAGTGNQETQYF.

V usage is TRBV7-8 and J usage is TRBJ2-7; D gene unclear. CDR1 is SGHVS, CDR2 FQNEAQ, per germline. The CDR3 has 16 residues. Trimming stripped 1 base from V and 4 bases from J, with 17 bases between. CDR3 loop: CASSLVWGTSSYEQYF. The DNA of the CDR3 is TGTGCCAGCAGCTTAGTATGGGGAACCTCCTCTTACGAGCAGTACTTC.

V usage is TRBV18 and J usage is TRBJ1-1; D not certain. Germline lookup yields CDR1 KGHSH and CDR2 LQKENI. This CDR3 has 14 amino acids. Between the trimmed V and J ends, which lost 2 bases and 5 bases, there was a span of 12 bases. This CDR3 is CASSPGAQETEAFF. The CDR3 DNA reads TGTGCCAGCTCACCAGGAGCGCAAGAGACTGAAGCTTTCTTT.

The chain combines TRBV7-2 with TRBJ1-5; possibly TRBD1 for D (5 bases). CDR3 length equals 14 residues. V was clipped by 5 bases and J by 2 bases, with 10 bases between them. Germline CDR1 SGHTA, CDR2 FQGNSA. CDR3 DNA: TGTGCCAGCAGCCAGGGCGGAGGCAATCAGCCCCAGCATTTT. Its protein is CASSQGGGNQPQHF.

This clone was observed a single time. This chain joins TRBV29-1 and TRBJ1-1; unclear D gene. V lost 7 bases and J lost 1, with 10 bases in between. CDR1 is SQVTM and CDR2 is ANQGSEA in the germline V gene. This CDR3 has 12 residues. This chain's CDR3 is CSAASGNTEAFF. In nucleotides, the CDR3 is TGCAGCGCCGCCTCGGGGAACACTGAAGCTTTCTTT.

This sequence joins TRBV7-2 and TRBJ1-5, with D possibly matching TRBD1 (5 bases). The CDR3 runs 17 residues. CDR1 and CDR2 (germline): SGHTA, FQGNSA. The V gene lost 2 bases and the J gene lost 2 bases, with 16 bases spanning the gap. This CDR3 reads CASSLYGSGQGNQPQHF. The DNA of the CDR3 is TGTGCCAGCAGCTTATATGGTTCAGGGCAGGGCAATCAGCCCCAGCATTTT. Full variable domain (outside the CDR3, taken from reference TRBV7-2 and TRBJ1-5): GAGVSQSPSNKVTEKGKDVELRCDPISGHTALYWYRQSLGQGLEFLIYFQGNSAPDKSGLPSDRFSAERTGGSVSTLTIQRTQQEDSAVYLCASSLYGSGQGNQPQHFGDGTRLSIL.

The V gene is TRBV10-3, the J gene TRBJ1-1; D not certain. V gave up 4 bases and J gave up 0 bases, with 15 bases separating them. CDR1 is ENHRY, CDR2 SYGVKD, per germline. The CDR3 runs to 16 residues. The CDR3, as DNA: TGTGCCATCAGTGGGGGATACGGCTACATGAACACTGAAGCTTTCTTT. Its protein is CAISGGYGYMNTEAFF.

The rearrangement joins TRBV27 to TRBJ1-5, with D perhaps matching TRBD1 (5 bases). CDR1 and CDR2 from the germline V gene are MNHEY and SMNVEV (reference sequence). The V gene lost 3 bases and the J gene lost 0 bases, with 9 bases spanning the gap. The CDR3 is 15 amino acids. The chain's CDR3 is CASSLRQTSNQPQHF. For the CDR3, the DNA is TGTGCCAGCAGTTTGAGACAGACTAGCAATCAGCCCCAGCATTTT.

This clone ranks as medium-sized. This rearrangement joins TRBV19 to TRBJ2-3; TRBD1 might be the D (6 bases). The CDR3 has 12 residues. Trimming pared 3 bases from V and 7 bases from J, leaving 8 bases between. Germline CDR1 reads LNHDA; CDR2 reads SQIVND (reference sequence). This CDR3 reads CASSMTGHTQYF. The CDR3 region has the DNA TGTGCCAGTAGTATGACAGGCCATACGCAGTATTTT.

Written as DNA, the CDR3 is TGTGCCAGCAGCCAGCTCGGACGCTCTGGAAACACCATATATTTT. Protein: CASSQLGRSGNTIYF. This chain links TRBV14 with TRBJ1-3; D remains unclear. Germline CDR1 and CDR2: SGHDN and FVKESK. V was pared by 3 bases and J by 0 bases, with 9 bases between. This CDR3 spans 15 amino acids.

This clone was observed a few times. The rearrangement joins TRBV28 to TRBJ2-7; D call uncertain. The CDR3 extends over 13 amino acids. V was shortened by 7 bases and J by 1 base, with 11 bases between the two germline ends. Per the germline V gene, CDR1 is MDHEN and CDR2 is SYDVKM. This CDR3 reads CASKTGVSYEQYF. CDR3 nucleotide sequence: TGTGCCAGCAAGACCGGAGTTTCCTACGAGCAGTACTTC.

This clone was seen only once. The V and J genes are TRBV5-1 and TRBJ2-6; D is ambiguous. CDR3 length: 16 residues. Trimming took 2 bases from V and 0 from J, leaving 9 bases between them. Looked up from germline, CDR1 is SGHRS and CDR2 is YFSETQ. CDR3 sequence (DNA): TGCGCCAGCAGCTTACCCAGTAGCTCTGGGGCCAACGTCCTGACTTTC. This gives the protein CASSLPSSSGANVLTF.

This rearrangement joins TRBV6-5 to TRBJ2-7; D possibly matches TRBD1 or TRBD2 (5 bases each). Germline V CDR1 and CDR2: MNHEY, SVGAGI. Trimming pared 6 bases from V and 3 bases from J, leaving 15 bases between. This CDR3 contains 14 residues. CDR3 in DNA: TGTGCCAGCAGCCGAGGGCCCCAGGGCTACGAGCAGTACTTC. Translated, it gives CASSRGPQGYEQYF.